The 10 T cell receptor beta chains below were found in one sample sequenced in a study of T cells in Graves' hyperthyroidism and ophthalmopathy. Using RNA transcripts as the source, TCR beta CDR3 regions were amplified. First-round RT-PCR targeting the TCR CDR3 was performed with the HTBI primer set. From the multiplex PCR reads, TCRdb called clonotypes with MiXCR, one entry per CDR3 protein. Of under 650,000 distinct CDR3 sequences in the sample, around 15% were seen once. Sequenced: blood. The receptors here all came from a woman aged 30 to 39 with Graves' hyperthyroidism.

The chain couples TRBV28 to TRBJ1-2; 11 bases are shared with TRBD1. Germline V gene sequence: CDR1 MDHEN, CDR2 SYDVKM. Germline trimming cut 5 bases from V and 0 bases from J; bases unmatched to any gene: 8. The CDR3 covers 17 residues. CDR3 sequence (DNA): TGTGCCAGCAGTACCCCCGGGACAGGGGGAGCTAACTATGGCTACACCTTC. This gives the protein CASSTPGTGGANYGYTF.

The chain combines TRBV6-2 or TRBV6-3 with TRBJ1-5; TRBD1 agrees at 10 bases. The germline CDR1 and CDR2 sequences are MNHEY and SVGEGT. The CDR3 covers 16 residues. The V gene end was trimmed by 2 bases and the J gene end by 3 bases; junction bases not matched to a gene: 4. As DNA, the CDR3 is TGTGCCAGCAGTTACCTGACAGGGGGCACCAATCAGCCCCAGCATTTT. Its translation: CASSYLTGGTNQPQHF.

This clonotype was seen many times. As DNA, the CDR3 is TGTGCCAGCAGTTCAACTTCCTCAGTTGAGGAGCAGTACTTC. Protein sequence: CASSSTSSVEEQYF. This chain uses TRBV6-2 or TRBV6-3 with TRBJ2-7; no clear D gene. The germline gives CDR1 MNHEY, CDR2 SVGEGT. The germline V and J ends were trimmed by 4 bases and 7 bases, with 17 bases remaining between them. This CDR3 contains 14 residues.

Many counts were recorded for this clonotype. The rearrangement uses TRBV28 and TRBJ2-5; tentatively, D is TRBD1 (6 bases). Trimming took 5 bases from V and 5 from J, leaving 21 bases between them. The CDR3 is made up of 16 amino acids. Germline V gene lookup returns CDR1 MDHEN and CDR2 SYDVKM. The CDR3 sequence is CASSPRTVDLFETQYF. The CDR3 DNA reads TGTGCCAGCAGTCCTAGGACAGTGGACCTTTTTGAGACCCAGTACTTC.

The rearrangement links TRBV4-2 to TRBJ2-7; TRBD2 aligns across 9 bases. Per the germline V gene, CDR1 is LGHNA and CDR2 is YNFKEQ. This CDR3 spans 17 amino acids. Germline trimming cut 1 base from V and 0 bases from J; bases unmatched to any gene: 7. The chain's CDR3 is CASSQAWPSGISYEQYF. The CDR3 coding sequence is TGTGCCAGCAGCCAAGCGTGGCCTAGCGGGATCTCCTACGAGCAGTACTTC.

On this clonotype itself: This clone may be a read error of a much larger clone one base away. This rearrangement joins TRBV6-1 to TRBJ1-3; no reliable D call. Trimming stripped 8 bases from V and 4 bases from J, with 9 bases between. The V gene's germline CDR1 is MNHNS and CDR2 SASEGT. The CDR3 is made up of 12 amino acids. The CDR3 loop is CASRDTGNTIYF. The CDR3 DNA reads TGTGCCAGCCGAGACACCGGAAACACCATATATTTT.

This clonotype was seen at least ten times. The chain is built from TRBV11-2 and TRBJ2-7; D possibly corresponds to TRBD2 (5 bases). The CDR3 consists of 13 residues. V was pared by 5 bases and J by 3 bases, with 11 bases between. Germline V gives CDR1 SGHAT, CDR2 FQNNGV. The CDR3 DNA follows: TGTGCCAGCAGCCGGGGAGAGGGCTACGAGCAGTACTTC. This gives the protein CASSRGEGYEQYF.

About this clonotype: This may be a read error: a much more frequent sequence differs by one nucleotide. The chain joins TRBV27 to TRBJ2-5; 7 bases match TRBD2. The J call may be mistaken, given a closer DNA end match to TRBJ2-1. The CDR3 is made up of 13 amino acids. Germline values: CDR1 MNHEY, CDR2 SMNVEV (reference sequence). CDR3 bases: TGTGCCAGCAGCCATCCGGGGGGAGAGACCCAGTTCTTC. This encodes CASSHPGGETQFF.

V and J are TRBV30 and TRBJ1-1; D gene unclear. Trimming pared 2 bases from V and 4 bases from J, leaving 8 bases between. The CDR3 totals 12 residues. CDR1 is GTSNPN, CDR2 SVGIG, per germline (reference sequence). CDR3: CAWSRGGTEAFF. The CDR3 region has the DNA TGTGCCTGGAGTCGGGGAGGCACTGAAGCTTTCTTT.

V usage is TRBV19 and J usage is TRBJ2-2; TRBD2 might be the D (5 bases). The CDR3 loop spans 15 amino acids. The germline gives CDR1 LNHDA, CDR2 SQIVND (reference sequence). V lost 1 base, J lost 4 bases, and 10 bases lay in between. CDR3 nucleotides: TGTGCCAGTAGTATAGGAATAGGGAGCACCGGGGAGCTGTTTTTT. Translated: CASSIGIGSTGELFF. The entire variable domain, with the rest obtained from reference TRBV19 and TRBJ2-2, is as follows: DGGITQSPKYLFRKEGQNVTLSCEQNLNHDAMYWYRQDPGQGLRLIYYSQIVNDFQKGDIAEGYSVSREKKESFPLTVTSAQKNPTAFYLCASSIGIGSTGELFFGEGSRLTVL.